What follows describes a single TCR beta chain. Its antigen is unidentified. The PCR had 60 Vbeta and 13 Jbeta primers. Profiling relied on immunoSEQ multiplex PCR, and the TCRdb table lists in-frame clones only, not all of them. The table lists roughly 100,000 clones, around four fifths of them singletons. The entry originates in a study of cytomegalovirus exposure and HLA in healthy donors. Study-level points and caveats: Beyond CMV serostatus, there was no information to go on about immune exposure.

Looked up from germline, CDR1 is SGHDN and CDR2 is FVKESK. Trimming left V 4 bases short and J 7 bases short, with 17 bases between. The CDR3 contains 14 residues. Specimen: PBMCs. The clonotype comes from a female donor in good health and CMV-seropositive. The chain recombines TRBV14 with TRBJ2-7, with D possibly being TRBD2 (5 bases). The CDR3 is CASSPLERPREQYF. The CDR3 region has the DNA TGTGCCAGCAGCCCCTTGGAGCGGCCCCGGGAGCAGTACTTC.